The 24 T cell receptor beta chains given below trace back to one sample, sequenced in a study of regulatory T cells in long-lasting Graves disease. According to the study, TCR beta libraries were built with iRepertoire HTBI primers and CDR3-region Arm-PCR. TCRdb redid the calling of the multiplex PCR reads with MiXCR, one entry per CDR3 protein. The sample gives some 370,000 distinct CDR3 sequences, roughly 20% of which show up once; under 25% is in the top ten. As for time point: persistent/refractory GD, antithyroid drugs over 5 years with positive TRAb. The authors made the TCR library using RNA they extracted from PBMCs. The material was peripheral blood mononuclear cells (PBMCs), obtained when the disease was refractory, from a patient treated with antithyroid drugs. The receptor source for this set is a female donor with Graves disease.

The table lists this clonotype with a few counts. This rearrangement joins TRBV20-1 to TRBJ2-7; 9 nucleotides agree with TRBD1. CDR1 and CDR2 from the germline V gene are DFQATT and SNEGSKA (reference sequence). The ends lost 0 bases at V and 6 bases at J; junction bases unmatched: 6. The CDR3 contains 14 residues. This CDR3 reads CSARDWGQGSEQYF. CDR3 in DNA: TGCAGTGCTAGAGATTGGGGACAGGGCTCCGAGCAGTACTTC.

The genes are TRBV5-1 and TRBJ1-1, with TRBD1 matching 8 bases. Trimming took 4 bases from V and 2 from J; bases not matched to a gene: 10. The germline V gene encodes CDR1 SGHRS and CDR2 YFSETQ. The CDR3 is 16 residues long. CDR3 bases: TGCGCCAGCAGCCCCGGACAGGGACTCCGCAACACTGAAGCTTTCTTT. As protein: CASSPGQGLRNTEAFF.

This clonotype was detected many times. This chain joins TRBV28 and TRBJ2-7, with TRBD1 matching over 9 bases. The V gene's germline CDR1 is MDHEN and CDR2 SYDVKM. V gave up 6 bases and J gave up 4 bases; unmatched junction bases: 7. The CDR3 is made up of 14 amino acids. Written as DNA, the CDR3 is TGTGCCAGCAGACCCCCGGGACAGGGTTACGAGCAGTACTTC. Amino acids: CASRPPGQGYEQYF.

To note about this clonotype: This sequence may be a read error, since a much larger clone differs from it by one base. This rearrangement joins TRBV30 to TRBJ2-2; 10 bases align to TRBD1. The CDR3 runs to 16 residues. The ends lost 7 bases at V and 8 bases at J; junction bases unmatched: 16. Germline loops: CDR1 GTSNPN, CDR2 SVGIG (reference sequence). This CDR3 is CASHDRGPARRGELFF. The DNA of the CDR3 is TGTGCCTCACATGACAGGGGGCCGGCCCGTAGGGGGGAGCTGTTTTTT. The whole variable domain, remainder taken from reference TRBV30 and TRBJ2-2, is SQTIHQWPATLVQPVGSPLSLECTVEGTSNPNLYWYRQAAGRGLQLLFYSVGIGQISSEVPQNLSASRPQDRQFILSSKKLLLSDSGFYLCASHDRGPARRGELFFGEGSRLTVL.

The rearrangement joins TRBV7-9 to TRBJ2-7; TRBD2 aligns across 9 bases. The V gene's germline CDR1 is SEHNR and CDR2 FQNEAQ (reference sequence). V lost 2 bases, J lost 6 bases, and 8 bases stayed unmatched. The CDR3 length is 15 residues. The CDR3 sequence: CASSLSSGILPEQYF. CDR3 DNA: TGTGCCAGCAGCTTATCTAGCGGGATCCTTCCCGAGCAGTACTTC. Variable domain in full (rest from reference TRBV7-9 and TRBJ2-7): DTGVSQNPRHKITKRGQNVTFRCDPISEHNRLYWYRQTLGQGPEFLTYFQNEAQLEKSRLLSDRFSAERPKGSFSTLEIQRTEQGDSAMYLCASSLSSGILPEQYFGPGTRLTVT.

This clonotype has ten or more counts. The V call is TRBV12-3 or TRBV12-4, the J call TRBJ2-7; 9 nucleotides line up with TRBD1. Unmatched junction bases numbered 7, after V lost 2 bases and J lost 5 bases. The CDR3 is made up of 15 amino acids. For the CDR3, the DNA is TGTGCCAGCAGTTTATTTGGGACAGGGCGGAACGAGCAGTACTTC. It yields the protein CASSLFGTGRNEQYF.

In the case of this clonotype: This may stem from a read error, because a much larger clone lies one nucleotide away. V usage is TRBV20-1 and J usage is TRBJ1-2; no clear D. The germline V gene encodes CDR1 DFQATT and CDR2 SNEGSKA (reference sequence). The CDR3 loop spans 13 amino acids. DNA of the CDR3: TGCAATGCTAGGGCAGGCCAAAACTATGGCTACACCTTC. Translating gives CNARAGQNYGYTF.

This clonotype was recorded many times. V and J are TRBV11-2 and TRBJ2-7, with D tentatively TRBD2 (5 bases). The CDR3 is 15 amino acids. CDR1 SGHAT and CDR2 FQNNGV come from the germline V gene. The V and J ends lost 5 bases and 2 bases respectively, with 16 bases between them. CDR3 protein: CASSARGQATYEQYF. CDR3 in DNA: TGTGCCAGCAGCGCGCGAGGGCAGGCGACCTACGAGCAGTACTTC. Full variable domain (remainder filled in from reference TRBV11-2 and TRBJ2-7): EAGVAQSPRYKIIEKRQSVAFWCNPISGHATLYWYQQILGQGPKLLIQFQNNGVVDDSQLPKDRFSAERLKGVDSTLKIQPAKLEDSAVYLCASSARGQATYEQYFGPGTRLTVT.

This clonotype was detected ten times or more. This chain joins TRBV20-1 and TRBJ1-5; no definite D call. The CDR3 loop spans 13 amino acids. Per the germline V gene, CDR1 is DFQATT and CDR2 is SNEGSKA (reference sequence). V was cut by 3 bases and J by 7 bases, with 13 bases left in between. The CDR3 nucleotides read TGCAGTGCTAGCGGACGGGAAGAACAGCCCCAGCATTTT. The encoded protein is CSASGREEQPQHF.

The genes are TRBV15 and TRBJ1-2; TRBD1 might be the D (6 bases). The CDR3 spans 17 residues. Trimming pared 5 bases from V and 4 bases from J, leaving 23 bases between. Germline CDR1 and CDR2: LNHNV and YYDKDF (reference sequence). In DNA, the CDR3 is TGTGCCACCAGCGGAGCCAAGACAGGAGACCAAGGCTATGGCTACACCTTC. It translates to CATSGAKTGDQGYGYTF.

Here the CDR3 DNA reads TGTGCCAGCAGTTCCCCCGGGGGACAGGGGGCAGGCGTGAACACTGAAGCTTTCTTT. Protein sequence: CASSSPGGQGAGVNTEAFF. V and J are TRBV6-5 and TRBJ1-1; 12 positions agree with TRBD1. This CDR3 spans 19 amino acids. The J segment lost 0 bases and the V segment lost 4 bases, leaving 12 bases of the junction unmatched. CDR1 and CDR2 from the germline V gene are MNHEY and SVGAGI.

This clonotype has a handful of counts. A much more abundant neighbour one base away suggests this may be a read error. CDR3 DNA sequence: TGTGCCAGCAGTTCCCCCCGGGCTGGAGTCGAGGCCCAGTACTTC. Protein product: CASSSPRAGVEAQYF. The chain links TRBV2 to TRBJ2-5, with no clear D. Looked up from germline, CDR1 is SNHLY and CDR2 is FYNNEI. The CDR3 extends over 15 amino acids. The V end was cut by 5 bases, the J end by 9 bases, with 22 bases between.

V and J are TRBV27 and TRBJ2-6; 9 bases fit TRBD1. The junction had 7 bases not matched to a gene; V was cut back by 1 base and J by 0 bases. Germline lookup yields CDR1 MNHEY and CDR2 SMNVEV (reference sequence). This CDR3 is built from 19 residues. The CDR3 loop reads CASSLLGTGHSSGANVLTF. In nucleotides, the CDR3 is TGTGCCAGCAGTTTATTGGGGACAGGGCATAGCTCTGGGGCCAACGTCCTGACTTTC.

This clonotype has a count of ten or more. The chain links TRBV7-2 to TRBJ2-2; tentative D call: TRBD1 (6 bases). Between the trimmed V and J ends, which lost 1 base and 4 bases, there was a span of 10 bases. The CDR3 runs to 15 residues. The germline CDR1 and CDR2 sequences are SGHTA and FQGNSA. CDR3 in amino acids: CASSLGRGGTGELFF. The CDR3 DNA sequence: TGTGCCAGCAGCTTAGGACGAGGGGGCACCGGGGAGCTGTTTTTT.

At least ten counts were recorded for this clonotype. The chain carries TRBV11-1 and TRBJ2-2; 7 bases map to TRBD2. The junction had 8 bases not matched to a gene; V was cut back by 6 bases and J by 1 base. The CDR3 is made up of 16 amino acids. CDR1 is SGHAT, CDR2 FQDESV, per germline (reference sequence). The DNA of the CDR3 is TGTGCCAGCAGTCCAGCTAGCGGCATGAACACCGGGGAGCTGTTTTTT. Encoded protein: CASSPASGMNTGELFF.

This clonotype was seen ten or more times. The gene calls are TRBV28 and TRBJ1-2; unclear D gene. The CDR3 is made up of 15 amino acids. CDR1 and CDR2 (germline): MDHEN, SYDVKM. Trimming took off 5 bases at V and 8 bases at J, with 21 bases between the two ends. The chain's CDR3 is CASSKAPGSLSGYTF. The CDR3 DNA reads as TGTGCCAGCAGTAAGGCTCCGGGTTCTCTCTCGGGCTACACCTTC.

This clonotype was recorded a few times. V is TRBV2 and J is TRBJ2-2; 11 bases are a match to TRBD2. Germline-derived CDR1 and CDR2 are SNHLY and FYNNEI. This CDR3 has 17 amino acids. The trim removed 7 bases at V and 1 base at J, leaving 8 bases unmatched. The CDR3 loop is CASMGSGRALNTGELFF. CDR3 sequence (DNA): TGTGCCAGCATGGGTAGCGGGAGGGCCCTGAACACCGGGGAGCTGTTTTTT.

DNA of the CDR3: TGTGCCAGCAGTCCAGGACAGGGGTCCTCCGAACAGCCCCAGCATTTT. This sequence encodes CASSPGQGSSEQPQHF. The chain has TRBV28 and TRBJ1-5, with 9 bases identical to TRBD1. The CDR3 sequence is 16 residues long. Losses at the gene ends were 5 bases for V and 7 bases for J; bases not matched to a gene: 12. The germline gives CDR1 MDHEN, CDR2 SYDVKM. The entire variable domain, with the rest obtained from reference TRBV28 and TRBJ1-5, is as follows: DVKVTQSSRYLVKRTGEKVFLECVQDMDHENMFWYRQDPGLGLRLIYFSYDVKMKEKGDIPEGYSVSREKKERFSLILESASTNQTSMYLCASSPGQGSSEQPQHFGDGTRLSIL.

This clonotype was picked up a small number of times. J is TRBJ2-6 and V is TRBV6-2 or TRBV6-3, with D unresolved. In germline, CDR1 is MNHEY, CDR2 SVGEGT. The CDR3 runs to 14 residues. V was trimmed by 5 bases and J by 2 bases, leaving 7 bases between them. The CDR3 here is CASSEAPGANVLTF. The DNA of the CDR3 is TGTGCCAGCAGTGAAGCACCTGGGGCCAACGTCCTGACTTTC.

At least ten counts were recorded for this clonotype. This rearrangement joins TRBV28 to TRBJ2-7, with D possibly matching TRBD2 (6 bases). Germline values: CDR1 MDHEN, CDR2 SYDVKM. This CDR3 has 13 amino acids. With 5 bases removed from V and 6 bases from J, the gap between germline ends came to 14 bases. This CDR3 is CASSPGWRGEQYF. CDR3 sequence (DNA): TGTGCCAGCAGTCCTGGGTGGAGGGGCGAGCAGTACTTC. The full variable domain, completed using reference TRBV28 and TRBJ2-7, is DVKVTQSSRYLVKRTGEKVFLECVQDMDHENMFWYRQDPGLGLRLIYFSYDVKMKEKGDIPEGYSVSREKKERFSLILESASTNQTSMYLCASSPGWRGEQYFGPGTRLTVT.

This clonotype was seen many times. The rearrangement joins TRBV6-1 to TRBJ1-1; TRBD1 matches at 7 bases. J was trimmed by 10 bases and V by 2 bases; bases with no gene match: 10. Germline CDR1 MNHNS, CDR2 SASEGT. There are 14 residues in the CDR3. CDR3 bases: TGTGCCAGCAGTGAACAAACAGGGGCATTCCCAGCTTTCTTT. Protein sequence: CASSEQTGAFPAFF.

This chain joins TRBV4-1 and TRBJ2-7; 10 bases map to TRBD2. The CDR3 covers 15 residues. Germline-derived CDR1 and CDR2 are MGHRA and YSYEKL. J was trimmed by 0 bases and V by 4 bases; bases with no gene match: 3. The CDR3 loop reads CASSPSGSNSYEQYF. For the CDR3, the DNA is TGCGCCAGCAGCCCTAGCGGGAGCAACTCCTACGAGCAGTACTTC.

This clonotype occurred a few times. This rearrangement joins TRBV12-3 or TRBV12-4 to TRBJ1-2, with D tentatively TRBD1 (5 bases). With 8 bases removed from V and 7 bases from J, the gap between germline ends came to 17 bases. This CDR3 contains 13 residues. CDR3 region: CASEGRRQGGYTF. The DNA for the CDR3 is TGTGCCAGCGAGGGACGGAGGCAAGGTGGCTACACCTTC.

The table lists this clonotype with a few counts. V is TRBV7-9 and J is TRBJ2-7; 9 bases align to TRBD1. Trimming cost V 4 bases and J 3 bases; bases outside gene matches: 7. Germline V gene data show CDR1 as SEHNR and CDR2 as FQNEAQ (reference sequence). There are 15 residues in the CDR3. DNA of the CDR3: TGTGCCAGCAGCTCCCGGACAGGGGAGAACTACGAGCAGTACTTC. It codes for CASSSRTGENYEQYF.